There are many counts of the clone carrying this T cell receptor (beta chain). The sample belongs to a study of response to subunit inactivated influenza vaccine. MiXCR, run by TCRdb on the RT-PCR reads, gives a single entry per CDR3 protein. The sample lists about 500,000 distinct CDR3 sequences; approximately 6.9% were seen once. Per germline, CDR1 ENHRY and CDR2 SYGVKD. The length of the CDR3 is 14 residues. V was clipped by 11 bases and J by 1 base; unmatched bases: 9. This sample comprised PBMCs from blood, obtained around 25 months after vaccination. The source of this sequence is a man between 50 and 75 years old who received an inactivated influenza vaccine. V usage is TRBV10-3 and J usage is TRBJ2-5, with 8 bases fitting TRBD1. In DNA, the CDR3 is TGTGCCGTAAGGGACAGGTGGTTCCAAGAGACCCAGTACTTC. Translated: CAVRDRWFQETQYF.